The clone carrying this T cell receptor beta chain was counted only a few times. This sample also contains other DNA sequences that code for the same CDR3. This record comes from a study of blood T cell repertoires in COVID-19. The wider study: From T cells, B-cell-depleted T cells, or PBMCs came the material, which was cDNA or gDNA.

Those who participated ranged in age from about 18 to 89 years and resided in 20 to 30 US areas. Donors were grouped by their self-reported clinical history. All exposed participants met a person with COVID-19 within 2 weeks before entering the study. Germline CDR1 reads LNHDA; CDR2 reads SQIVND (reference sequence). The CDR3 spans 14 residues. With 3 bases removed from V and 2 bases from J, the gap between germline ends came to 11 bases. TCRdb's copy holds only in-frame clones and misses some; the assay was immunoSEQ multiplex PCR. This sample carries almost 350,000 clones, roughly 90% of them seen once, and the ten largest clones take approximately 0.97%.

Sequencing input: PBMCs or T cells enriched from blood (not recorded which). This chain connects TRBV19 to TRBJ2-7; D is possibly TRBD2 (5 bases). The receptor was derived from a woman in her twenties or thirties who had been exposed to COVID-19. The CDR3, as DNA: TGTGCCAGTAGTATTTCCGGCGGGCCCTACGAGCAGTACTTC. Translated, it gives CASSISGGPYEQYF.